These T cell receptor beta chains were read from a single sample in a study of post-analysis software for immune sequencing data. One entry per CDR3 protein, called by TCRdb with MiXCR from the PCR reads. The table records about 540,000 distinct CDR3 sequences, around 36% of them present only once. The source material was blood. The origin of the receptors is a girl between 2 and 17 years old with multiple sclerosis. CDR3s include the opening cysteine and the closing phenylalanine or tryptophan. Fields, in order: clone size, D gene, J gene, V gene, CDR3 DNA, CDR3 protein. D genes are given only for firm matches. The size field is filled for only some rows; it gives once, few, many or a size class.

many,TRBD2,TRBJ2-5,TRBV9,TGTGCCAGCAGCTTGCGGGGGAGCGGGGGAGATATCCAAGAGACCCAGTACTTC,CASSLRGSGGDIQETQYF
-,-,TRBJ2-7,TRBV4-1,TGCGCCAGCAGCGCCGGATACGTTGGCTGCGAGCAGTACTTC,CASSAGYVGCEQYF
-,TRBD1,TRBJ1-6,TRBV6-1,TGTGCCAGCAGTGCCAGATGGACAGGGGACTCACCCCTCCACTTT,CASSARWTGDSPLHF
-,-,TRBJ1-6,TRBV5-8,TGTGCCAGCAGCTTGGATCCAGGGACGAATTCACCCCTCCACTTT,CASSLDPGTNSPLHF
few,-,TRBJ2-6,TRBV6-4,TGTGCCAGCAGTGAAAGCCCCTCTGGGGCCAACGTCCTGACTTTC,CASSESPSGANVLTF
few,TRBD1,TRBJ1-4,TRBV10-3,TGTGCCATCAGCGACAGGGATTCGACGGGGAATGAAAAACTGTTTTTT,CAISDRDSTGNEKLFF
-,-,TRBJ2-3,TRBV5-1,TGCGCCAGCAGCTGGGAAGACACAGATACGCAGTATTTT,CASSWEDTDTQYF
-,TRBD1,TRBJ2-3,TRBV4-1,TGCGCCGGCAGCCAAGATAAGGGGTCGGGACAGGGCATGGGAGATACGCAGTATTTT,CAGSQDKGSGQGMGDTQYF
-,-,TRBJ2-7,TRBV20-1,TGCAGTGCTAGGCTTGGCGGGGAATACGAGCAGTACTTC,CSARLGGEYEQYF
-,-,TRBJ2-3,TRBV5-6,TGTGCCAGCAGCCCTGCTTGGGGCGCAGGTCCAGATACGCAGTATTTT,CASSPAWGAGPDTQYF
many,-,TRBJ2-1,TRBV4-1,TGCGCCAGCAGCCAAGTTGCGGCGGGGAGTTACAATGAGCAGTTCTTC,CASSQVAAGSYNEQFF
-,TRBD1,TRBJ1-2,TRBV6-1,TGTGCCAGCACCTCGAGGGGGTCACAGGGGATCTATGGCTACACCTTC,CASTSRGSQGIYGYTF
-,-,TRBJ1-2,TRBV12-3/TRBV12-4,TGTGCCAGCAGCGACGAGGCAGGCGCCTATGGCTACACCTTC,CASSDEAGAYGYTF
-,-,TRBJ1-2,TRBV20-1,TGCAGTGTTAGAGATCCCAGCCCGGCTATACCCTATGGCTACACCTTC,CSVRDPSPAIPYGYTF
few,-,TRBJ1-4,TRBV6-1,TGTGCCAGCAGTGCGGCCGTTAATGAAAAACTGTTTTTT,CASSAAVNEKLFF
-,TRBD2,TRBJ2-5,TRBV7-2,TGTGCCAGCAGCTTTGGCGGGGGGGCATTTGAGACCCAGTACTTC,CASSFGGGAFETQYF
-,TRBD1,TRBJ2-2,TRBV5-1,TGCGCCAGCAGCTACCGTGGCCATGGCCAGGGGGCAGTATCAGGGGAGCTGTTTTTT,CASSYRGHGQGAVSGELFF
-,-,TRBJ1-1,TRBV4-2,TGTGCCAGCAGCCTTCACGTCGGGACGGTGAACACTGAAGCTTTCTTT,CASSLHVGTVNTEAFF
few,-,TRBJ1-6,TRBV29-1,TGCAGCGTCCTGGGGGCAGGGGAGAATTCACCCCTCCACTTT,CSVLGAGENSPLHF
few,-,TRBJ2-3,TRBV3-1,TGTGCCAGCAGCCAAGATTGGCGAGATACGCAGTATTTT,CASSQDWRDTQYF
-,TRBD2,TRBJ2-1,TRBV29-1,TGCAGCGTTGGACTAGCGGGGGGATCCTACAATGAGCGGTTCTTC,CSVGLAGGSYNERFF
few,-,TRBJ2-7,TRBV7-8,TGTGCCAGCAGCTTAGCGATAGGGTCGGAGGCCTACGAGCAGTACTTC,CASSLAIGSEAYEQYF
-,-,TRBJ2-3,TRBV28,TGTGCCAGCACTATACGGGGTGGAACGCAGTATTTT,CASTIRGGTQYF
many,TRBD2,TRBJ2-1,TRBV27,TGTGCCAGCAGTTTAACGGTAGCGGGGGGCAATGAGCAGTTCTTC,CASSLTVAGGNEQFF
-,-,TRBJ2-7,TRBV20-1,TGCAGTGCTAGAAGGCCGAGGGACAATGAGCAGTACTTC,CSARRPRDNEQYF
-,-,TRBJ1-4,TRBV4-1,TGCGCCAGCAGCCAAGATCGGAGCCCCGGTTGTTGTGAAAAACTGTTTTTT,CASSQDRSPGCCEKLFF
-,-,TRBJ1-1,TRBV18,TGTGCCAGCTCACCCGGAGGGCAGGGGCTTGAAGCTTTCTTT,CASSPGGQGLEAFF
few,-,TRBJ2-1,TRBV5-1,TGCGCCAGCAGCTTCGGGGTCGGGGCCTCCTACAATGAGCAGTTCTTC,CASSFGVGASYNEQFF
few,-,TRBJ2-5,TRBV29-1,TGCAGCGTTGATCCCGGTCAAGAGACCCAGTACTTC,CSVDPGQETQYF